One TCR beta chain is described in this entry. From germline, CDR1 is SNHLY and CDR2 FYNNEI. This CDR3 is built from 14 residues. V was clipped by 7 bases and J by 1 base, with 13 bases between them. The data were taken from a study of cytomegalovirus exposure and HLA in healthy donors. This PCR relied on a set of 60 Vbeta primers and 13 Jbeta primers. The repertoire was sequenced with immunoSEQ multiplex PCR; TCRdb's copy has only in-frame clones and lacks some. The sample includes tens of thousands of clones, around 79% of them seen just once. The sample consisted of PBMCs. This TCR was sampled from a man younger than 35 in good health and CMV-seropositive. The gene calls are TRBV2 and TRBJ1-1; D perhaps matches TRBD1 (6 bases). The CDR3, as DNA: TGTGCCAGCACCTTAAAAGGGGGGAACACTGAAGCTTTCTTT. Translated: CASTLKGGNTEAFF.